This entry is about one T cell receptor beta chain. Its recognized antigen is unknown. Base quality data are lacking; no much larger clone is found one base away. The sample originates from a study of long-term antiretroviral therapy in people with HIV (dated by TCRdb to the early 2020s). As for the study more broadly: The earliest samples were collected about a decade before the 2015 WHO recommendation for immediate ART, when ART was typically delayed until CD4 counts fell. From some 30 adults with confirmed HIV infection, the cohort provided fewer than 200 cryopreserved PBMC samples, gathered serially across a mean of about 6 years (range 1-12). Among the 25 to 35 participants with HIV, fewer than twelve were female. No cross-contamination during QIAcube processing was shown when test extractions of a monoclonal T-cell line were performed alongside around 30 polyclonal samples. This retrospective serial study examined whether starting ART and sustained HIV suppression were associated with changes in the composition and diversity of the TRB repertoire in peripheral blood.

Overall study results and their limits: Starting ART was linked to a significant rise in TRB diversity, yet even after long-term ART the diversity remained significantly lower than in transplant donor controls. Samples dated from about 2004 to 2018, and the ART regimens used may be less effective than current ones. Owing to limited PBMC availability, only the TCR beta chain was sequenced, without alpha chain pairing. Expanded TRB clones identified before ART initiation dominated the repertoire across all time points, though the dominance fluctuated and decreased in many PLHIV after ART. Inferences about post-ART repertoire changes are limited because no data were available on ART adherence, viral resistance or therapy changes. Unsorted PBMC were profiled instead of sorted CD4+ and CD8+ T cells because pre-ART samples had limited cell numbers. CDR3 length ranges in HIV repertoires were narrower than in controls, and network structure suggested an antigen-experienced repertoire with only a slight naive shift after ART.

CDR1 and CDR2 are drawn from the germline V gene: SGHNT, YENEEA. Taken from cysteine to phenylalanine, the CDR3 has 13 residues. Here the CDR3 DNA is all that survives: 39 bases in frame from base 1. V is pared back by 2 bases and J by 2 bases, with 5 bases lying between the germline termini. Sequencing of the TRB variable region was done with the immunoSEQ hsTCRB v3.0 assay at survey level resolution. TRB sequencing targeted a depth of about 40,000-50,000 T-cell genomes per sample. An Illumina MiSeq with a v3 150-cycle kit was used to sequence the pooled TRB libraries. On the study's bioinformatics: Repertoire analysis ran in R within a reproducible Nextflow workflow covering QC, data transformation and analysis. LymphoSeq2, an R package for AIRR-Seq data exploration, was used to implement custom analyses. A few samples that produced fewer than 5000 total TRB sequences were removed, so about 200 HIV repertoires were analyzed. Of the approximately 190 retained HIV repertoires, 55 to 60 were collected before and roughly 130 after ART initiation. Repertoires were downsampled to 5000 TRB nucleotide sequences, with summary statistics averaged over 100 downsampling iterations. Only TRB sequences with CDR3 regions of at least seven amino acids were retained for analysis. Diversity was assessed using a clonality score derived from Shannon entropy and using the Gini coefficient. In repertoire networks, the top 5000 CDR3 amino acid sequences were linked whenever an edit distance of one separated two sequences. For TRB CDR3 amino acid sequences, GLIPH2 was used to predict antigen specificity groups and MHC restriction. Known CMV, EBV, HIV or tissue antigen associations were flagged by matching CDR3 amino acid sequences against VDJdb and McPAS-TCR. Pre-ART, post-ART and control groups were compared with Wilcoxon signed-rank tests and Holm-Bonferroni correction. TCRdb mirrors the immuneACCESS table, restricted to in-frame sequences. Some clones are absent from its copies; in checked studies, under half trace to an unresolved V gene, and the reason for the others is unknown. D and trimming come from the DNA, and the V and J calls and clone size come from that table. The sample includes 37,000 or so clones, with more than 80% observed a single time. The leading ten clones occupy 5.8% of the sample.

To be included, a participant needed at least one PBMC sample from before ART initiation plus at least two post-ART samples. All participants with HIV were treated in the United States of America. Before DNA extraction, cryopreserved samples containing about 0.9-10 million PBMC were thawed and washed. At the time of the earliest PBMC sample, participants with HIV were aged between about 20 and 55 years. PBMC samples were contributed by each participant from 1-4 timepoints before ART initiation and 2-8 timepoints after ART initiation, with a median of 7 samples. Serial HIV viral load, CD4+ T-cell count, ART history and demographic data were obtained for every participant. A Qiagen kit on a QIAcube was used to extract genomic DNA from unsorted PBMC, with samples processed in batches of 12.

Here the chain combines TRBV11-3 and TRBJ2-3, with the D gene not clear enough to name. The source of this sequence is a young man with HIV. Here the sequenced sample was unsorted PBMCs, taken 3.4 years after starting antiretroviral therapy. CDR3 reads: CASSLHTTDTQYF. The DNA reads TGTGCCAGCAGCTTACACACCACAGATACGCAGTATTTT. Extended through the reference TRBV11-3 and TRBJ2-3 proteins, this CDR3 yields the full variable domain: EAGVVQSPRYKIIEKKQPVAFWCNPISGHNTLYWYLQNLGQGPELLIRYENEEAVDDSQLPKDRFSAERLKGVDSTLKIQPAELGDSAVYLCASSLHTTDTQYFGPGTRLTVL.